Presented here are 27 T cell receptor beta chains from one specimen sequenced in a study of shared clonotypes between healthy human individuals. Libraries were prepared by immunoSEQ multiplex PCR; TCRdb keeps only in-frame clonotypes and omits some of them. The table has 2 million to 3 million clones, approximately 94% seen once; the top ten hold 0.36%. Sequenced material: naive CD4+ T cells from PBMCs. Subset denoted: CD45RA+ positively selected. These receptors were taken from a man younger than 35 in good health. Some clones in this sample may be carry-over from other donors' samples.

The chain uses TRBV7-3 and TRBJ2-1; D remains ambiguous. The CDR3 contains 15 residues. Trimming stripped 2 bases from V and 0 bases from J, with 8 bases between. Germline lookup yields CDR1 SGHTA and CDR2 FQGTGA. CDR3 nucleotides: TGTGCCAGCAGCTTATTCTCGAGCTCCTACAATGAGCAGTTCTTC. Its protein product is CASSLFSSSYNEQFF.

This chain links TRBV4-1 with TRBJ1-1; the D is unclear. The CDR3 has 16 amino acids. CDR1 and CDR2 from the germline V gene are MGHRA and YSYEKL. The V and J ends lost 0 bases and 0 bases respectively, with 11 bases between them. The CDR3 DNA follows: TGCGCCAGCAGCCAAGATCGGTGGGCCATGAACACTGAAGCTTTCTTT. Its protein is CASSQDRWAMNTEAFF.

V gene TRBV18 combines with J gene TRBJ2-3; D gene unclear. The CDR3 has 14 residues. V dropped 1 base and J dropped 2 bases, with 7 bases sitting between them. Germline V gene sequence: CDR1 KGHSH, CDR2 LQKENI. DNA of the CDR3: TGTGCCAGCTCACCACTGTATCACACAGATACGCAGTATTTT. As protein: CASSPLYHTDTQYF.

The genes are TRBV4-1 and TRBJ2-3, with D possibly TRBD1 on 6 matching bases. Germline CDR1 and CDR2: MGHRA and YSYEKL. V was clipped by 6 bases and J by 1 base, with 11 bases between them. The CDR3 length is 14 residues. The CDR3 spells CASSQGHGTDTQYF. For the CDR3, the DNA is TGCGCCAGCAGTCAGGGACACGGCACAGATACGCAGTATTTT.

CDR3 residues: CASNMGYASPLHF. The CDR3 nucleotides are TGTGCCAGCAATATGGGGTATGCTTCACCCCTCCACTTT. The chain employs TRBV7-2 and TRBJ1-6; D gene unclear. In germline, CDR1 is SGHTA, CDR2 FQGNSA. The CDR3 totals 13 residues. V was cut by 7 bases and J by 9 bases, with 13 bases left in between.

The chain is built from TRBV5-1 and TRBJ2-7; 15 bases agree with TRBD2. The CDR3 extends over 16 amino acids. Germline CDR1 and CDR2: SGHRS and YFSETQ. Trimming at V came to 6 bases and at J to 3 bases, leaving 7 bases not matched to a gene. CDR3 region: CASTRTSGRALYEQYF. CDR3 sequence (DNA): TGCGCCAGCACCAGGACTAGCGGGAGGGCCCTCTACGAGCAGTACTTC.

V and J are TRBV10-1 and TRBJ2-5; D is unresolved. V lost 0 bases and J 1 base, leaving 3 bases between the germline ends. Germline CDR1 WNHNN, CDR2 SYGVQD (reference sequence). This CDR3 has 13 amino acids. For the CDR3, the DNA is TGCGCCAGCAGTGAGTCGGCCCAAGAGACCCAGTACTTC. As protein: CASSESAQETQYF.

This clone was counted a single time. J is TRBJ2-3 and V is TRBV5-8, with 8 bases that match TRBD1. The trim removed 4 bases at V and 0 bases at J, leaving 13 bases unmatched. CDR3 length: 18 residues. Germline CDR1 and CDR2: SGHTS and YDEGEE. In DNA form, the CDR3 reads TGTGCCAGCAGCCACCCCGGCAGAGGACAGGGCAGCACAGATACGCAGTATTTT. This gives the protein CASSHPGRGQGSTDTQYF.

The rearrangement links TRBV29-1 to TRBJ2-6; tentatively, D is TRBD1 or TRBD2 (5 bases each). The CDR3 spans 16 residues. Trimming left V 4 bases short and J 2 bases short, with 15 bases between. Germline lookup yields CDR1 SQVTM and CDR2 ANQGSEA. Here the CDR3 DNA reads TGCAGCGTTGGGGGGTCCGGATCACCTGGGGCCAACGTCCTGACTTTC. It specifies CSVGGSGSPGANVLTF.

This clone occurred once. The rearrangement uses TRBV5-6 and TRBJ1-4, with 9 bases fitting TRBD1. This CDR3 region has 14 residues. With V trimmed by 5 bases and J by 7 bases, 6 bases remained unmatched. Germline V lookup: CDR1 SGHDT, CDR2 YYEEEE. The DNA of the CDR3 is TGTGCCAGCAGTATGGGACAGGGTACTGAAAAACTGTTTTTT. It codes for CASSMGQGTEKLFF.

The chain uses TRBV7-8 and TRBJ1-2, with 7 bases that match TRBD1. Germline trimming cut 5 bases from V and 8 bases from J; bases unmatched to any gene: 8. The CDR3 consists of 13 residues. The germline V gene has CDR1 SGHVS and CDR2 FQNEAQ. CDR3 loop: CASSTWDSRGYTF. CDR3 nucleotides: TGTGCCAGCAGCACATGGGACAGTCGGGGCTACACCTTC.

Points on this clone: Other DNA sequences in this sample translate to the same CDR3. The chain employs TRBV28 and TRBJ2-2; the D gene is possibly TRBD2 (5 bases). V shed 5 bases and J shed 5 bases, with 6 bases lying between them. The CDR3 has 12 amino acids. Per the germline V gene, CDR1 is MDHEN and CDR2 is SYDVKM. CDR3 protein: CASSRGTGELFF. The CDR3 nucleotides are TGTGCCAGCAGTCGGGGAACCGGGGAGCTGTTTTTT.

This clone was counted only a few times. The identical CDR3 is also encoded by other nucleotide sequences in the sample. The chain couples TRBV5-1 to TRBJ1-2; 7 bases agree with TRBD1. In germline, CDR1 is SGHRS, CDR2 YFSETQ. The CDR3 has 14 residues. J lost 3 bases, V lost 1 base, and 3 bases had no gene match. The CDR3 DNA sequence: TGCGCCAGCAGCTTGACAGGGGTCGACTATGGCTACACCTTC. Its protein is CASSLTGVDYGYTF. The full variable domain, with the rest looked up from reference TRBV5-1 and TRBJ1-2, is KAGVTQTPRYLIKTRGQQVTLSCSPISGHRSVSWYQQTPGQGLQFLFEYFSETQRNKGNFPGRFSGRQFSNSRSEMNVSTLELGDSALYLCASSLTGVDYGYTFGSGTRLTVV.

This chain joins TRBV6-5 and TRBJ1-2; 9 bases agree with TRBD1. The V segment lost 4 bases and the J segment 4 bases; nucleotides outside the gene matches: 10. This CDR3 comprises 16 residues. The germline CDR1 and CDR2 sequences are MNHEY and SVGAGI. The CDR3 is CASSSQGTGLGYGYTF. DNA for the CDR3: TGTGCCAGCAGTTCCCAAGGGACAGGGCTAGGCTATGGCTACACCTTC.

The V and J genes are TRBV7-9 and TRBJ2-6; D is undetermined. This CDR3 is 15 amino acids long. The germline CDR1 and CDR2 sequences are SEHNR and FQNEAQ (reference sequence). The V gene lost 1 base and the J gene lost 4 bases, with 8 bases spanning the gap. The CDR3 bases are TGTGCCAGCAGCTTAGGCGCCCCCGGGGCCAACGTCCTGACTTTC. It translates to CASSLGAPGANVLTF.

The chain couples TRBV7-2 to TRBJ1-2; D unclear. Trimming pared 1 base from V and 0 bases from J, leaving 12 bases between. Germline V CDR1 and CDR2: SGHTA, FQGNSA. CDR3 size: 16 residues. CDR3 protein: CASSLGIDGTNYGYTF. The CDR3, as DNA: TGTGCCAGCAGCTTAGGGATCGACGGGACTAACTATGGCTACACCTTC.

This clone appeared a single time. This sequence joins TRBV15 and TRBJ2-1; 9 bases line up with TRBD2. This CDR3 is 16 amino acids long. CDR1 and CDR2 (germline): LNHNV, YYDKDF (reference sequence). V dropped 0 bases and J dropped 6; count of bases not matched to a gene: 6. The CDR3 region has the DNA TGTGCCACCAGCAGAGATGCGGGAGGGATGGGCAATGAGCAGTTCTTC. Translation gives CATSRDAGGMGNEQFF.

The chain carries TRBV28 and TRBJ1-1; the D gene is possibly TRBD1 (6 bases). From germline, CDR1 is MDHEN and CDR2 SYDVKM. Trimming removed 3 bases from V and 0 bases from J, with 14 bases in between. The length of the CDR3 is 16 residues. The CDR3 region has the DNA TGTGCCAGCAGTTTGGTGGCAGGGGCATTGAACACTGAAGCTTTCTTT. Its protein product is CASSLVAGALNTEAFF.

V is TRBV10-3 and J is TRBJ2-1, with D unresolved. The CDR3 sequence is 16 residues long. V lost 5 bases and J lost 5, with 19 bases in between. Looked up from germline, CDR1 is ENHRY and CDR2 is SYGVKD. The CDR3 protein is CAISPPGFRENNEQFF. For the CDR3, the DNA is TGTGCCATCAGTCCACCCGGTTTTAGAGAGAACAATGAGCAGTTCTTC.

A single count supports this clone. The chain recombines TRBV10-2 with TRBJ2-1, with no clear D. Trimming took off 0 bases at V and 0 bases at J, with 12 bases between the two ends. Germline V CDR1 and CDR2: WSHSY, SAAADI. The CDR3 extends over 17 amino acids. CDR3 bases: TGCGCCAGCAGTGAGTCCGTCATGGCGGCCTCCTACAATGAGCAGTTCTTC. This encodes CASSESVMAASYNEQFF.

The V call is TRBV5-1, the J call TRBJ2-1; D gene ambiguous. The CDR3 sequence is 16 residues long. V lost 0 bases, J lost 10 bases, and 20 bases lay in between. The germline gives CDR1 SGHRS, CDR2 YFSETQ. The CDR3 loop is CASSLEGGYQKGEQFF. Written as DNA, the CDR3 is TGCGCCAGCAGCTTGGAAGGCGGATACCAGAAGGGCGAGCAGTTCTTC.

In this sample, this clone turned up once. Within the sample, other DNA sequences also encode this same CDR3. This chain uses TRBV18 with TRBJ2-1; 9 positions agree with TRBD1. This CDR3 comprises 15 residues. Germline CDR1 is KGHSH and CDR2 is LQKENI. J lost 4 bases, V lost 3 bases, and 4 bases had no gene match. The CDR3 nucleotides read TGTGCCAGCTCACCGCCCGGGACAGGGTACAATGAGCAGTTCTTC. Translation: CASSPPGTGYNEQFF.

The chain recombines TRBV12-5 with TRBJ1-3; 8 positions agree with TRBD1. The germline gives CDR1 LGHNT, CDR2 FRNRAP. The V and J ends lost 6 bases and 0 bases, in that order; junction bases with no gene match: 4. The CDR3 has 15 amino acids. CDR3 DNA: TGTGCTAGTGGCTCAGGGGGCACCTCTGGAAACACCATATATTTT. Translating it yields CASGSGGTSGNTIYF.

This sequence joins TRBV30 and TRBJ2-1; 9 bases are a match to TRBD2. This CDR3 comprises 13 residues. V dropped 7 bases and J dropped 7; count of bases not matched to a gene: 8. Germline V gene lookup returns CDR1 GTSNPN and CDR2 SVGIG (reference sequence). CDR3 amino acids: CASLAGEGNEQFF. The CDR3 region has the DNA TGTGCCTCATTAGCGGGAGAGGGGAATGAGCAGTTCTTC.

CDR3 loop: CSVVAGSEKLFF. The CDR3 DNA follows: TGCAGCGTTGTTGCAGGGAGCGAAAAACTGTTTTTT. The chain is built from TRBV29-1 and TRBJ1-4, with TRBD1 as a possible D gene (5 bases). Trimming removed 4 bases at V and 8 bases at J, with 11 bases between. CDR1 and CDR2 from the germline V gene are SQVTM and ANQGSEA. This CDR3 is 12 amino acids long. Together with reference TRBV29-1 and TRBJ1-4, the CDR3 gives the full variable domain: SAVISQKPSRDICQRGTSLTIQCQVDSQVTMMFWYRQQPGQSLTLIATANQGSEATYESGFVIDKFPISRPNLTFSTLTVSNMSPEDSSIYLCSVVAGSEKLFFGSGTQLSVL.

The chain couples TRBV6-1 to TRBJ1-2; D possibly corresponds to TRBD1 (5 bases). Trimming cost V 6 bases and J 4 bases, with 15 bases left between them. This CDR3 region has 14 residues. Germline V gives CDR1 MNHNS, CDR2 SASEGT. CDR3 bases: TGTGCCAGCAGCAGAGAGATCGGGGGCTATGGCTACACCTTC. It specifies CASSREIGGYGYTF.

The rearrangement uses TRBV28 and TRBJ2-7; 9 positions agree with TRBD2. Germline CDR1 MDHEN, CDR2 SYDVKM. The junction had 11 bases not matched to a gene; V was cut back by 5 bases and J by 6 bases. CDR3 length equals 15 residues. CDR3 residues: CASSQPSGRIREQYF. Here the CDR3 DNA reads TGTGCCAGCAGTCAACCGAGCGGGAGGATCCGCGAGCAGTACTTC.